The 2 T cell receptor beta chains listed next were all sequenced from one sample in a study of technical replicates of blood from a few donors. The assay was immunoSEQ multiplex PCR, and TCRdb's table has in-frame clones only and misses some. The sample lists 60,000 to 90,000 clones, around 97% seen once, with approximately 0.2% in the top ten. The sample was T cells isolated from PBMCs. The receptors originated from a human donor in good health.

The sample holds one count of this clone. This rearrangement joins TRBV5-1 to TRBJ1-6; TRBD1 agrees at 8 bases. The CDR3 consists of 16 residues. Germline V gene sequence: CDR1 SGHRS, CDR2 YFSETQ. The J segment lost 10 bases and the V segment lost 1 base, leaving 10 bases of the junction unmatched. The CDR3 sequence: CASSLRLTGVGSPLHF. The CDR3 nucleotides are TGCGCCAGCAGCTTGAGGTTGACAGGGGTAGGGTCACCCCTCCACTTT.

The count of this clone is one. The junction does not match germline at one end; this may be a read error. The CDR3 DNA sequence: TGTGCCACCAGTGGGGAGGATCAGCCCCAGCATTTT. This translates into CATSGEDQPQHF. The chain couples TRBV2 to TRBJ1-5; D unresolved. This CDR3 contains 12 residues. CDR1 and CDR2 (germline): SNHLY, FYNNEI.